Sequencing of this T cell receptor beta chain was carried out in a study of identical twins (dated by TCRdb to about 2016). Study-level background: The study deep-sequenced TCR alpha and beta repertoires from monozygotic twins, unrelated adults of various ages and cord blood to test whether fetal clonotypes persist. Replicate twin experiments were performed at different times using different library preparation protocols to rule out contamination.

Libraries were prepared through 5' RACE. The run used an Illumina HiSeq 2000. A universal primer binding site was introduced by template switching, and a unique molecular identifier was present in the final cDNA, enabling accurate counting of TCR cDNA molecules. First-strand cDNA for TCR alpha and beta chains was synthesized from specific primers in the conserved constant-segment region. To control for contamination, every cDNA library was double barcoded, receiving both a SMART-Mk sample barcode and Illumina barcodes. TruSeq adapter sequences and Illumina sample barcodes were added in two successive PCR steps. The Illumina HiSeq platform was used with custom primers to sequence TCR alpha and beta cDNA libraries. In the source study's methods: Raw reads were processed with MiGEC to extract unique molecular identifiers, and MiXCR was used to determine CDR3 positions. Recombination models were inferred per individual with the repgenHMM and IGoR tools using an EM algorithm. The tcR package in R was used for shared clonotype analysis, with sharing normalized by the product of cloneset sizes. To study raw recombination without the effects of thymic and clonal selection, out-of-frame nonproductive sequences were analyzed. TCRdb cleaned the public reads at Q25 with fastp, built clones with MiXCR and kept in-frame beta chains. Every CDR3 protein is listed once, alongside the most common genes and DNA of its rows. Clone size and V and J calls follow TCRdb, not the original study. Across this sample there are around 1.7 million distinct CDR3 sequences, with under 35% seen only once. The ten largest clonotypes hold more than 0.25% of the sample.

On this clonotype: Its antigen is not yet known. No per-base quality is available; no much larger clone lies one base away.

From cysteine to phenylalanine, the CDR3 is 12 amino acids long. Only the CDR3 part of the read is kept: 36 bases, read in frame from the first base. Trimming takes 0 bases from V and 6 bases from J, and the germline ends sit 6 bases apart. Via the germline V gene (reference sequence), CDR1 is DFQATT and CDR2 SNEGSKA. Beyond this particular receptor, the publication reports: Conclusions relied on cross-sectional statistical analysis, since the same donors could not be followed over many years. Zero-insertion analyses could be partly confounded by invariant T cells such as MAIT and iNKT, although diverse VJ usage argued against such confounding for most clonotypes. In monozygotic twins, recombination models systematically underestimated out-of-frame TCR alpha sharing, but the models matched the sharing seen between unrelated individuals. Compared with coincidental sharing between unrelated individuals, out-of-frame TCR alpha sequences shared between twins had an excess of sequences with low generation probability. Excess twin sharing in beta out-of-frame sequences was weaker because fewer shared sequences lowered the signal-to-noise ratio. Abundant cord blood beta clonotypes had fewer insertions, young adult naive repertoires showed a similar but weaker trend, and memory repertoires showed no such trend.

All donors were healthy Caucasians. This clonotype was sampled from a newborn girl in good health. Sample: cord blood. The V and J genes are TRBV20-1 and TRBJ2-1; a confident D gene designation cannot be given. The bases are TGCAGTGCTAGAGATGCCGGCAATGAGCAGTTCTTC. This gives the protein CSARDAGNEQFF.